The 31 T cell receptor beta chains in this list originate from one sample, sequenced in a study of tumor-infiltrating lymphocytes in primary liver carcinoma. RNA was extracted from whole blood without cell sorting, alongside germline DNA. Total RNA amounting to 450 to 550 ng was the source from which TCR beta cDNA was made with a constant-region primer. Libraries covering TCR beta were generated through three nested multiplex PCR rounds (using a slightly modified ARM-PCR). It was with TRBV1-TRBV30 forward primers and a C-beta reverse primer that the first two PCR rounds were run, at about 10 cycles each. In TCRdb, the multiplex PCR reads were re-called with MiXCR into one record per CDR3 protein. The sample holds about 350,000 distinct CDR3 sequences; less than 70% are singletons and the top ten take roughly 6.5%. Sequenced sample: peripheral blood. Receptor source: a man aged 35 to 55 with primary liver carcinoma and hepatitis B virus infection.

The chain joins TRBV4-1 to TRBJ2-2; D gene uncertain. This CDR3 is 11 amino acids long. V dropped 2 bases and J dropped 9 bases, with 4 bases sitting between them. In germline, CDR1 is MGHRA, CDR2 YSYEKL. CDR3 nucleotides: TGCGCCAGCAGCCAATCCCGGGAGCTGTTTTTT. It encodes CASSQSRELFF.

The sample holds a few counts of this clonotype. The chain recombines TRBV29-1 with TRBJ1-2; TRBD1 agrees at 12 bases. Trimming removed 0 bases from V and 4 bases from J; junction bases left unmatched: 18. Germline CDR1 and CDR2: SQVTM and ANQGSEA. The CDR3 is made up of 20 amino acids. Here the CDR3 reads CSVEDPLPKGTGGQSYGYTF. The CDR3 coding sequence is TGCAGCGTTGAAGATCCGCTGCCAAAAGGGACAGGGGGCCAATCCTATGGCTACACCTTC.

Turning to this clonotype: A read error may explain this, as a much larger clone is one base away. The chain has TRBV6-5 and TRBJ2-3; 8 nucleotides align to TRBD2. V shed 0 bases and J 4 bases; nucleotides not matched to a gene: 3. Germline V gene data show CDR1 as MNHEY and CDR2 as SVGAGI. The CDR3 totals 15 residues. As DNA, the CDR3 is TGTGCCAGCAGTTACTCCCGGGGGGGTGCAGATACGCAGTATTTT. Translation gives CASSYSRGGADTQYF.

A word on this clonotype: A single base separates this from a much larger clone, so it may be a read error. The chain combines TRBV6-6 with TRBJ2-2; TRBD2 matches 7 bases. This CDR3 has 15 amino acids. Germline CDR1 MNHNY, CDR2 SVGAGI (reference sequence). Trimming at V came to 2 bases and at J to 2 bases, leaving 2 bases not matched to a gene. The CDR3 region has the DNA TGTGCCAGCAGTTACGGGACTACAAACACCGGGGAGCTGTTTTTT. It is translated as CASSYGTTNTGELFF.

The table lists this clonotype with a few counts. CDR3 loop: CASSYQIDYEQYF. The DNA of the CDR3 is TGTGCCAGCAGTTACCAAATTGATTACGAGCAGTACTTC. The chain is built from TRBV6-5 and TRBJ2-7; no clear D gene. The CDR3 is 13 residues long. Germline CDR1 and CDR2: MNHEY and SVGAGI. V lost 2 bases and J 4 bases, leaving 9 bases between the germline ends.

Comment on this clonotype: A clone one base away is much larger, so this may be a read error. The CDR3 protein is CATSDLDGGPNNEQFF. The CDR3, as DNA: TGTGCCACCAGTGATTTGGACGGGGGGCCCAACAATGAGCAGTTCTTC. The chain recombines TRBV24-1 with TRBJ2-1; D is possibly TRBD2 (7 bases). The V end lost 0 bases, the J end lost 5 bases, and 13 bases lay between the germline ends. The CDR3 consists of 16 residues. Germline CDR1 is KGHDR and CDR2 is SFDVKD.

This clonotype has just a few counts. The rearrangement uses TRBV5-1 and TRBJ2-7, with D perhaps TRBD1 or TRBD2 (5 bases each). This CDR3 comprises 15 residues. Trimming took 0 bases from V and 2 from J, leaving 12 bases between them. Germline V gene data show CDR1 as SGHRS and CDR2 as YFSETQ. DNA of the CDR3: TGCGCCAGCAGCTTGGTCGATTGGGGGACCTACGAGCAGTACTTC. Translated, it gives CASSLVDWGTYEQYF. Full variable domain (rest looked up from reference TRBV5-1 and TRBJ2-7): KAGVTQTPRYLIKTRGQQVTLSCSPISGHRSVSWYQQTPGQGLQFLFEYFSETQRNKGNFPGRFSGRQFSNSRSEMNVSTLELGDSALYLCASSLVDWGTYEQYFGPGTRLTVT.

In regard to this clonotype: The junction shows a germline mismatch at one end, possibly a read error. The chain combines TRBV6-1 with TRBJ1-2, with 7 bases that match TRBD1. Looked up from germline, CDR1 is MNHNS and CDR2 is SASEGT. There are 16 residues in the CDR3. The CDR3 DNA reads as TGTGCCAGCAGCTATGGACAGGAAAAAGCTAACTATGGCTTCACCTTC. Protein sequence: CASSYGQEKANYGFTF.

About this clonotype: This clone may be a read error of a much larger clone one base away. The chain links TRBV6-5 to TRBJ2-7, with 7 nucleotides matching TRBD1. Germline-derived CDR1 and CDR2 are MNHEY and SVGAGI. The CDR3 covers 16 residues. The CDR3, as DNA: TGTGCCGGCAGCCAGAACCCTCCGGGACAGAACTACGAGCAGTACTTC. It encodes CAGSQNPPGQNYEQYF.

The chain employs TRBV11-2 and TRBJ2-1; 7 nucleotides align to TRBD1. The CDR3 covers 16 residues. The germline gives CDR1 SGHAT, CDR2 FQNNGV. J gave up 4 bases and V 1 base, and 7 bases lay outside the gene matches. CDR3 bases: TGTGCCAGCAGCTTAGTAGTGACAGGGTTTTACAATGAGCAGTTCTTC. Its translation: CASSLVVTGFYNEQFF.

V gene TRBV6-1 combines with J gene TRBJ1-1; weak D call: TRBD1 (6 bases). The CDR3 has 15 residues. Germline V gene data show CDR1 as MNHNS and CDR2 as SASEGT. CDR3 in amino acids: CEGGTGGQPNTEAFF. Here the CDR3 DNA reads TGTGAAGGCGGCACCGGGGGACAACCGAACACTGAAGCTTTCTTT.

V gene TRBV11-2 combines with J gene TRBJ2-7, with 7 nucleotides matching TRBD1. CDR1 and CDR2 (germline): SGHAT, FQNNGV. Trimming took 5 bases from V and 8 from J; bases not matched to a gene: 15. The CDR3 length is 15 residues. CDR3 residues: CASSGHDRVVRKQYF. The DNA of the CDR3 is TGTGCCAGCAGCGGCCATGACAGGGTTGTTCGCAAGCAGTACTTC. Filled out from reference TRBV11-2 and TRBJ2-7, the complete variable domain reads EAGVAQSPRYKIIEKRQSVAFWCNPISGHATLYWYQQILGQGPKLLIQFQNNGVVDDSQLPKDRFSAERLKGVDSTLKIQPAKLEDSAVYLCASSGHDRVVRKQYFGPGTRLTVT.

At least ten counts were recorded for this clonotype. CDR3 coding DNA: TGTGCCAGCAGCTTCTGGCGGGAGATTGCCGGGGAGCTGTTTTTT. It is translated as CASSFWREIAGELFF. The gene calls are TRBV11-2 and TRBJ2-2; TRBD2 aligns across 7 bases. V lost 3 bases and J lost 6; bases outside the gene matches: 7. This CDR3 spans 15 amino acids. Germline V CDR1 and CDR2: SGHAT, FQNNGV.

Comments on this clonotype: A junction boundary mismatches the germline segment, possibly from a read error. The J gene is TRBJ2-2, the V gene TRBV6-5; 15 nucleotides agree with TRBD2. The CDR3 has 17 residues. In germline, CDR1 is MNHEY, CDR2 SVGAGI. Here the CDR3 DNA reads TGTGTCAGCAGCGGAGGACTAGCGGGAGGGCCAAACGGGGAGCTGTTTTTT. It specifies CVSSGGLAGGPNGELFF.

This clonotype was detected many times. J is TRBJ2-2 and V is TRBV5-4; TRBD2 aligns across 9 bases. The germline V gene has CDR1 SGHNT and CDR2 YYREEE (reference sequence). The length of the CDR3 is 16 residues. V dropped 1 base and J dropped 4; count of bases not matched to a gene: 5. CDR3 sequence (DNA): TGTGCCAGCAGCTTGCCAAGCGGGAGGACCACCGGGGAGCTGTTTTTT. Translating gives CASSLPSGRTTGELFF.

At least ten counts were recorded for this clonotype. The gene calls are TRBV6-6 and TRBJ2-1; 12 positions agree with TRBD2. V lost 6 bases to trimming and J lost 6 bases; unmatched junction nucleotides: 15. This CDR3 contains 18 residues. The germline V gene encodes CDR1 MNHNY and CDR2 SVGAGI (reference sequence). Here the CDR3 reads CASSPRVLAGGKSNEQFF. CDR3 coding DNA: TGTGCCAGCAGCCCGAGGGTCCTAGCGGGAGGGAAGAGCAATGAGCAGTTCTTC.

The J gene is TRBJ1-1, the V gene TRBV6-5, with a tentative D call TRBD1 (6 bases). Deletions cut 8 bases from V and 10 bases from J, with 23 bases between. Germline CDR1 is MNHEY and CDR2 is SVGAGI. The CDR3 loop spans 14 amino acids. In DNA, the CDR3 is TGTGCCAGCCGTCCCGACAGGCTTGTTGTGATAGCTTTCTTT. It is translated as CASRPDRLVVIAFF.

This clonotype is a singleton in its sample. J is TRBJ2-2 and V is TRBV6-1; D ambiguous. Trimming stripped 5 bases from V and 6 bases from J, with 16 bases between. The CDR3 has 15 residues. Germline lookup yields CDR1 MNHNS and CDR2 SASEGT. CDR3 nucleotide sequence: TGTGCCAGCAGTCAAGGGTGGTGGCTCGCCGGGGAGCTGTTTTTT. Its translation: CASSQGWWLAGELFF.

This clonotype was counted ten times or more. This chain links TRBV4-2 with TRBJ1-2, with D possibly TRBD1 on 5 matching bases. V was pared by 0 bases and J by 4 bases, with 6 bases between. CDR3 length: 13 residues. Germline lookup yields CDR1 LGHNA and CDR2 YNFKEQ. CDR3 protein: CASSQDGGYGYTF. The CDR3 DNA follows: TGTGCCAGCAGCCAAGATGGGGGCTATGGCTACACCTTC.

Details on this clonotype: A junction end diverges from the germline sequence, so it may reflect a read error. The chain joins TRBV30 to TRBJ1-5; no clear D gene. This CDR3 region has 12 residues. Germline V lookup: CDR1 GTSNPN, CDR2 SVGIG (reference sequence). In DNA form, the CDR3 reads TGTGCCTGGGGGGAAAGGAATCGGCCCCAGCATTTT. This codes for CAWGERNRPQHF.

A word on this clonotype: This may be a read error, as it is one base from a much larger clone. The genes are TRBV12-3 or TRBV12-4 and TRBJ2-7, with a weak D call TRBD1 (5 bases). V gave up 1 base and J gave up 3 bases, with 10 bases separating them. The CDR3 loop spans 14 amino acids. CDR3 bases: TGTGCCAGCAGTTTAGTGATAGGGGACTACGAGCAGTACTTC. It yields the protein CASSLVIGDYEQYF.

With respect to this clonotype: This may be a read error: a much more frequent sequence differs by one nucleotide. This chain joins TRBV12-3 or TRBV12-4 and TRBJ1-3; perhaps TRBD1 as D (5 bases). V was shortened by 5 bases and J by 8 bases, with 16 bases between the two germline ends. The CDR3 has 14 amino acids. DNA for the CDR3: TGTGCCAGCAGTGATGAGAGAAAAGGGGACACCATATATTTT. The encoded protein is CASSDERKGDTIYF.

The chain uses TRBV11-2 and TRBJ2-5; 8 nucleotides align to TRBD1. The CDR3 runs to 14 residues. The germline CDR1 and CDR2 sequences are SGHAT and FQNNGV. V lost 11 bases to trimming and J lost 4 bases; unmatched junction nucleotides: 12. CDR3 sequence (DNA): TGTGCCTGTAACTTGGACAGGGTATCAGAGACCCAGTACTTC. It is translated as CACNLDRVSETQYF.

A remark on this clonotype: The germline gene is not matched at one end of the junction; a read error may be the cause. The gene calls are TRBV11-2 and TRBJ2-7, with D tentatively TRBD2 (6 bases). Germline values: CDR1 SGHAT, CDR2 FQNNGV. The CDR3 loop spans 13 amino acids. CDR3 residues: CASRLPSAYEQYF. The CDR3 DNA follows: TGTGCCAGCAGATTGCCTAGCGCCTACGAGCAGTATTTC. Drawing the rest from reference TRBV11-2 and TRBJ2-7, the complete variable domain is EAGVAQSPRYKIIEKRQSVAFWCNPISGHATLYWYQQILGQGPKLLIQFQNNGVVDDSQLPKDRFSAERLKGVDSTLKIQPAKLEDSAVYLCASRLPSAYEQYFGPGTRLTVT.

To note about this clonotype: At one of its ends the junction is not consistent with the germline gene, which may arise from a read error. The chain uses TRBV6-1 and TRBJ1-5; TRBD1 agrees at 9 bases. Germline-derived CDR1 and CDR2 are MNHNS and SASEGT. This CDR3 is 14 amino acids long. The CDR3 here is CASRGTGTSQPRHF. In DNA, the CDR3 is TGTGCCAGCAGAGGGACAGGGACTAGCCAGCCCCGGCATTTT.

In its sample, this clonotype was seen once. The chain employs TRBV4-3 and TRBJ2-7; 7 nucleotides match TRBD2. The CDR3 runs to 14 residues. CDR1 is LGHNA and CDR2 is YSLEER in the germline V gene. V lost 1 base to trimming and J lost 10 bases; unmatched junction nucleotides: 10. CDR3 protein: CASSQGTRGIEQYF. The DNA for the CDR3 is TGCGCCAGCAGCCAAGGGACTAGAGGTATCGAACAGTACTTC.

A note on this clonotype: A much larger clone lies a single base off, so this may be a read error. This rearrangement joins TRBV5-4 to TRBJ2-1; D is perhaps TRBD2 (5 bases). Germline V gives CDR1 SGHNT, CDR2 YYREEE (reference sequence). CDR3 length: 15 amino acids. As DNA, the CDR3 is TGTGCCAGCAGCTTGGGTCCTAGCTCCTACAATGGGCAGTTCTTC. Translated: CASSLGPSSYNGQFF. Using reference TRBV5-4 and TRBJ2-1 for the parts outside the CDR3, the full variable domain is ETGVTQSPTHLIKTRGQQVTLRCSSQSGHNTVSWYQQALGQGPQFIFQYYREEENGRGNFPPRFSGLQFPNYSSELNVNALELDDSALYLCASSLGPSSYNGQFFGPGTRLTVL.

This clonotype was seen a single time. One end of the junction is discordant with germline, which a read error may explain. This chain joins TRBV5-1 and TRBJ2-2, with no clear D. CDR3 length: 14 amino acids. Per the germline V gene, CDR1 is SGHRS and CDR2 is YFSETQ. This CDR3 reads CASSLAVPTVELVF. CDR3 nucleotide sequence: TGCGCCAGCAGCTTGGCCGTGCCCACCGTGGAGCTGGTTTTT.

Comment on this clonotype: This could be a read error, since a much larger clone is one nucleotide away. This sequence joins TRBV4-3 and TRBJ1-2, with D perhaps TRBD1 (5 bases). This CDR3 contains 16 residues. Trimming stripped 4 bases from V and 4 bases from J, with 19 bases between. Germline values: CDR1 LGHNA, CDR2 YSLEER. The CDR3 nucleotides are TGCGCCAGCAGCCCCACACCCGGGGGGAGGTGCTATGGCTACACCTTC. Its protein is CASSPTPGGRCYGYTF.

Comments on this clonotype: One end of the junction is discordant with germline, which a read error may explain. This chain uses TRBV10-2 with TRBJ1-5; D remains unclear. The CDR3 totals 12 residues. CDR1 is WSHSY and CDR2 is SAAADI in the germline V gene. The CDR3 sequence: CTSSAGGQPQHF. DNA for the CDR3: TGCACCAGCAGTGCGGGAGGTCAGCCCCAGCATTTT.

This clonotype came up a few times. The V call is TRBV6-5, the J call TRBJ2-5, with 7 bases that match TRBD2. The CDR3 loop spans 12 amino acids. The germline V gene encodes CDR1 MNHEY and CDR2 SVGAGI. CDR3 region: CASGSGSWTQYF. DNA of the CDR3: TGTGCTAGCGGGTCAGGATCTTGGACCCAGTACTTC.